Detailed here is one TCR beta chain. Its specificity is unknown. Germline CDR1 reads MNHEY; CDR2 reads SVGEGT. V was trimmed by 5 bases and J by 7 bases, leaving 18 bases between them. CDR3 length: 15 residues. Produced via immunoSEQ multiplex PCR; TCRdb's table is partial and in-frame only. This sample has 100,000 to 120,000 clones, with roughly 93% found just once. The record originates from a study of T cell responses to AZD1222 COVID-19 vaccine. Findings and limits, study-wide: Among vaccine-associated CD4 TCRs, coverage spanned spike, with dominance at 160-218 and 743-854.

The rearrangement links TRBV6-2 or TRBV6-3 to TRBJ1-5; D is unclear. This sequence originates from an adult who received the AZD1222 COVID-19 vaccine. This sample comprised peripheral blood, obtained 28 days after the second AZD1222 dose. The CDR3 DNA reads TGTGCCAGCAGTCAAGAGATCCCCCAAATCCAGCCCCAGCATTTT. As protein: CASSQEIPQIQPQHF.